This T cell receptor beta chain was found in a study of monozygotic twins with inflammatory bowel disease. Per donor there was one draw, yielding a blood sample of about 2.4 ml. As to this clonotype: Its antigen is unknown.

Per germline, CDR1 SGHTA and CDR2 FQGNSA. The CDR3 has 16 residues. Study-level results: A single strong IBD-associated signal or clonotype was not supported by the findings.

TCRdb re-called the 5' RACE reads and gives one entry per CDR3 protein, without DNA. The sample has about 160,000 distinct CDR3 sequences. The origin of this receptor is a human donor with ulcerative colitis or Crohn's disease, or a healthy co-twin of an affected twin (not recorded which). J is TRBJ2-7 and V is TRBV7-2. The specimen was blood. The CDR3 loop reads CASSLAPDIGPYEQYF.